The clone carrying this T cell receptor beta chain occurred a few times. No antigen is known for it. This sample was included in a study of T cells after yellow fever vaccination. One entry per CDR3 protein, called by TCRdb with MiXCR from the 5' RACE reads. The sample lists 200,000 or so distinct CDR3 sequences, 5.5% to 8.5% occurring once. Broader study findings: High-abundance clonotypes from the bulk population could contaminate FACS-sorted repertoires. The secondary response peaked faster, at day 5 versus 15, but was weaker.

The sequencing used CD4+ T cells sorted from PBMCs, collected on the day of the yellow fever booster vaccination. This receptor was obtained from a man aged 25 to 40 who received the YFV17D yellow fever vaccine.

The CDR3: CASSPPGGEPQHF. The CDR3 DNA follows: TGTGCCAGCAGCCCCCCTGGGGGGGAGCCCCAGCATTTT. V is TRBV5-4 and J is TRBJ1-5; possibly TRBD1 for D (5 bases). Germline V gives CDR1 SGHNT, CDR2 YYREEE (reference sequence). Trimming took off 4 bases at V and 8 bases at J, with 13 bases between the two ends. CDR3 length equals 13 residues.